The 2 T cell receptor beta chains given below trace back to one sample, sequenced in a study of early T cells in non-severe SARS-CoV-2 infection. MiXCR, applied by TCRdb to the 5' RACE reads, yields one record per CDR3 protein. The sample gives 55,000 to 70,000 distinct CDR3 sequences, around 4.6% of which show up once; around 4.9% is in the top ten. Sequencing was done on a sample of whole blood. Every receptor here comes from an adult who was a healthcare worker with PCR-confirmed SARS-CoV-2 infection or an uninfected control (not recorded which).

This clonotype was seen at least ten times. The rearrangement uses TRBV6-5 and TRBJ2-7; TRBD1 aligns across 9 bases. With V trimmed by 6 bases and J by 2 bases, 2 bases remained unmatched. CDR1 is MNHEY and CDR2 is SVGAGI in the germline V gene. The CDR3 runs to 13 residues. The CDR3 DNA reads TGTGCCAGCAGACAGGGGGCCGCCTACGAGCAGTACTTC. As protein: CASRQGAAYEQYF.

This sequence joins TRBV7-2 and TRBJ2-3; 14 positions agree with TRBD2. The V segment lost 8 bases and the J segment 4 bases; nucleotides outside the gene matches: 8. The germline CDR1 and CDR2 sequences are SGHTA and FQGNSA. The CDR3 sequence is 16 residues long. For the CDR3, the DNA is TGTGCCAGCGGGACTAGCGGGAGTTTTGGGGCAGATACGCAGTATTTT. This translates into CASGTSGSFGADTQYF. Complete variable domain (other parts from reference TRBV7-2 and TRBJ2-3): GAGVSQSPSNKVTEKGKDVELRCDPISGHTALYWYRQSLGQGLEFLIYFQGNSAPDKSGLPSDRFSAERTGGSVSTLTIQRTQQEDSAVYLCASGTSGSFGADTQYFGPGTRLTVL.